This T cell receptor (beta chain) was profiled in a study of blood T cell repertoires in COVID-19. Across the study: Collection of acute and convalescent COVID-19 samples took place in the United States, Italy and Spain.

In the original analysis: Cell counts per sample came from amplifying reference gene primers. TCRdb keeps only in-frame clones here, not all; method: immunoSEQ multiplex PCR. V, J and clone size derive from that table, while D and trimming were established from the DNA sequence. This repertoire shows 60,000 to 75,000 clones, around nine tenths found once; its top ten account for around 7%. Germline CDR1 reads ENHRY; CDR2 reads SYGVKD. Trimming took off 2 bases at V and 4 bases at J, with 8 bases between the two ends. The CDR3 consists of 14 residues. The sequencing sample was made of peripheral blood. The chain carries TRBV10-3 and TRBJ2-2; no clear D gene. This TCR came from a middle-aged man with COVID-19, enrolled during active disease. In nucleotides, the CDR3 is TGTGCCATCAGTGAGCGAGCTCTCACCGGGGAGCTGTTTTTT. This codes for CAISERALTGELFF.